A single sample is the source of the 30 T cell receptor beta chains below, sequenced in a study of beta chain features in type 1 diabetes. These receptors lack a known antigen. Findings of the study overall: Across all four CD4+ subsets, people with type 1 diabetes showed modestly shorter TCRB CDR3s.

The sequenced template was cDNA made from the entire isolated RNA. Here immunoSEQ multiplex PCR was the method, and the copy in TCRdb shows in-frame clones only, minus some. The table records around 160,000 clones, 6.5% to 8.5% of them present only once. Sequenced material: central memory CD4+ T cells from blood. These receptors originate from a woman younger than 30 with type 1 diabetes.

The chain uses TRBV30 and TRBJ2-1; TRBD2 matches at 9 bases. The length of the CDR3 is 15 residues. With 2 bases clipped from V and 4 bases from J, the junction kept 6 bases outside the gene matches. CDR1 and CDR2 from the germline V gene are GTSNPN and SVGIG (reference sequence). CDR3 in amino acids: CAWSSLAGQYNEQFF. CDR3 sequence (DNA): TGTGCCTGGAGTTCTCTAGCGGGACAGTACAATGAGCAGTTCTTC.

This chain joins TRBV5-1 and TRBJ2-3; 10 positions match TRBD2. J was trimmed by 0 bases and V by 0 bases; bases with no gene match: 4. The CDR3 totals 17 residues. CDR1 is SGHRS and CDR2 is YFSETQ in the germline V gene. Here the CDR3 reads CASSLEPSGGSTDTQYF. Written as DNA, the CDR3 is TGCGCCAGCAGCTTGGAACCTAGCGGGGGAAGCACAGATACGCAGTATTTT.

The sample holds a few counts of this clone. DNA of the CDR3: TGTGCCAGCAGCGGACAGGGTTATGGCTACACCTTC. It specifies CASSGQGYGYTF. The genes are TRBV9 and TRBJ1-2, with 7 bases lining up with TRBD1. The length of the CDR3 is 12 residues. The germline CDR1 and CDR2 sequences are SGDLS and YYNGEE. Trimming cost V 3 bases and J 5 bases; bases outside gene matches: 1.

The sample holds a few counts of this clone. The CDR3 DNA sequence: TGTGCCAGCAGTGAACAGGGGGCCCCCACAGATACGCAGTATTTT. Translation gives CASSEQGAPTDTQYF. The V gene is TRBV6-4, the J gene TRBJ2-3; 9 bases are shared with TRBD1. V lost 3 bases and J lost 2; bases outside the gene matches: 3. Germline V gene sequence: CDR1 MRHNA, CDR2 SNTAGT. This CDR3 is 15 amino acids long.

The table lists this clone with a few counts. V and J are TRBV10-3 and TRBJ2-7; 10 nucleotides line up with TRBD1. CDR1 is ENHRY and CDR2 is SYGVKD in the germline V gene. This CDR3 has 14 residues. Losses at the gene ends were 7 bases for V and 4 bases for J; bases not matched to a gene: 7. The CDR3 DNA reads as TGTGCCATCACCGACGGACAGGGGGGTTACGAGCAGTACTTC. Translation: CAITDGQGGYEQYF.

This clone was picked up a small number of times. V and J are TRBV7-3 and TRBJ2-7; D is unclear. This CDR3 contains 12 residues. CDR1 is SGHTA and CDR2 is FQGTGA in the germline V gene. V was pared by 2 bases and J by 6 bases, with 8 bases between. The DNA for the CDR3 is TGTGCCAGCAGCTTAGCGAGCTTCGAGCAGTACTTC. The encoded protein is CASSLASFEQYF.

This clone has a handful of counts. The V and J genes are TRBV18 and TRBJ1-6; TRBD1 matches 9 bases. The germline V gene encodes CDR1 KGHSH and CDR2 LQKENI. V lost 6 bases, J lost 10 bases, and 7 bases stayed unmatched. This CDR3 contains 14 residues. The CDR3 nucleotides read TGTGCCAGCTCGCACGACAGGGGGGGGTCACCCCTCCACTTT. Protein: CASSHDRGGSPLHF.

The chain has TRBV5-1 and TRBJ2-5; 8 positions agree with TRBD1. This CDR3 region has 14 residues. The V segment lost 3 bases and the J segment 6 bases; nucleotides outside the gene matches: 7. Germline V gene lookup returns CDR1 SGHRS and CDR2 YFSETQ. CDR3 nucleotide sequence: TGCGCCAGCAGCTATACGGACAGGGCGCAGACCCAGTACTTC. Translating gives CASSYTDRAQTQYF.

There are a few counts of this clone. The genes are TRBV4-3 and TRBJ2-4; TRBD1 matches at 9 bases. CDR3 size: 17 residues. CDR1 LGHNA and CDR2 YSLEER come from the germline V gene. J was trimmed by 2 bases and V by 3 bases; bases with no gene match: 8. The CDR3, as DNA: TGCGCCAGCAGCCAGGGTCTCGGACAGGGGACCAAAAACATTCAGTACTTC. Its translation: CASSQGLGQGTKNIQYF.

This clone was detected ten times or more. Other DNA sequences in this specimen translate into the identical CDR3. The gene calls are TRBV30 and TRBJ2-1; TRBD2 aligns across 7 bases. This CDR3 comprises 11 residues. In germline, CDR1 is GTSNPN, CDR2 SVGIG (reference sequence). V dropped 5 bases and J dropped 9; count of bases not matched to a gene: 4. This chain's CDR3 is CAWGLAVEQFF. DNA of the CDR3: TGTGCCTGGGGCCTAGCGGTTGAGCAGTTCTTC.

This clone came up many times. The chain recombines TRBV4-1 with TRBJ1-5; 12 nucleotides line up with TRBD1. Trimming removed 0 bases from V and 6 bases from J; junction bases left unmatched: 0. Germline CDR1 MGHRA, CDR2 YSYEKL. This CDR3 region has 15 residues. CDR3 DNA: TGCGCCAGCAGCCAAGAGGGACAGGGGGCTCAGCCCCAGCATTTT. Translation: CASSQEGQGAQPQHF.

The chain recombines TRBV28 with TRBJ1-2, with 7 nucleotides matching TRBD1. V dropped 6 bases and J dropped 2; count of bases not matched to a gene: 3. The germline V gene has CDR1 MDHEN and CDR2 SYDVKM. CDR3 length: 13 residues. CDR3 region: CASRVRGNYGYTF. In nucleotides, the CDR3 is TGTGCCAGCAGGGTCAGGGGGAACTATGGCTACACCTTC.

In this sample, this clone turned up a few times. The chain combines TRBV30 with TRBJ2-3, with D tentatively TRBD1 (5 bases). Germline lookup yields CDR1 GTSNPN and CDR2 SVGIG (reference sequence). Trimming cost V 0 bases and J 4 bases, with 14 bases left between them. CDR3 length: 15 residues. As DNA, the CDR3 is TGTGCCTGGAGTGTAGGGGTAAAAGGAGCAGATACGCAGTATTTT. Translating it yields CAWSVGVKGADTQYF. Using reference TRBV30 and TRBJ2-3 for the parts outside the CDR3, the full variable domain is SQTIHQWPATLVQPVGSPLSLECTVEGTSNPNLYWYRQAAGRGLQLLFYSVGIGQISSEVPQNLSASRPQDRQFILSSKKLLLSDSGFYLCAWSVGVKGADTQYFGPGTRLTVL.

The chain has TRBV9 and TRBJ2-7; 13 bases align to TRBD2. J was trimmed by 5 bases and V by 2 bases; bases with no gene match: 4. The CDR3 loop spans 15 amino acids. Germline CDR1 SGDLS, CDR2 YYNGEE. In DNA, the CDR3 is TGTGCCAGCAGCGTCGGACTAGCGGGGGAGGACGAGCAGTACTTC. Protein product: CASSVGLAGEDEQYF.

This chain joins TRBV5-1 and TRBJ2-7; TRBD1 agrees at 7 bases. J gave up 4 bases and V 4 bases, and 11 bases lay outside the gene matches. This CDR3 region has 15 residues. Germline V CDR1 and CDR2: SGHRS, YFSETQ. CDR3 protein: CASSPRTGTAYEQYF. DNA of the CDR3: TGCGCCAGCAGCCCCCGGACCGGGACAGCATACGAGCAGTACTTC.

V gene TRBV6-5 combines with J gene TRBJ2-6, with D perhaps matching TRBD2 (5 bases). The germline CDR1 and CDR2 sequences are MNHEY and SVGAGI. Between the trimmed V and J ends, which lost 2 bases and 0 bases, there was a span of 8 bases. CDR3 size: 16 residues. CDR3 nucleotides: TGTGCCAGCAGTTACACGGGGAACTCTGGGGCCAACGTCCTGACTTTC. Translating gives CASSYTGNSGANVLTF.

The chain recombines TRBV18 with TRBJ1-1; D gene ambiguous. Trimming stripped 6 bases from V and 1 base from J, with 9 bases between. The CDR3 extends over 13 amino acids. CDR1 and CDR2 from the germline V gene are KGHSH and LQKENI. CDR3 amino acids: CASSYEGNTEAFF. The CDR3 DNA is TGTGCCAGCTCCTATGAGGGGAACACTGAAGCTTTCTTT.

The chain links TRBV5-1 to TRBJ1-2; TRBD1 is a possible D gene (6 bases). The CDR3 has 15 residues. Germline CDR1 reads SGHRS; CDR2 reads YFSETQ. The V gene lost 3 bases and the J gene lost 6 bases, with 18 bases spanning the gap. Here the CDR3 reads CASSSRETGPDGYTF. The CDR3 nucleotides read TGCGCCAGCAGCTCGAGAGAGACAGGTCCGGATGGCTACACCTTC.

This sequence joins TRBV4-3 and TRBJ2-2; a weak D match, TRBD2 (6 bases). V was pared by 1 base and J by 2 bases, with 17 bases between. The germline V gene encodes CDR1 LGHNA and CDR2 YSLEER. The CDR3 sequence is 18 residues long. CDR3 coding DNA: TGCGCCAGCAGCCAAGGTATTGGCGAGCGGGTCAACACCGGGGAGCTGTTTTTT. Translating it yields CASSQGIGERVNTGELFF.

The chain has TRBV4-1 and TRBJ2-2; possibly TRBD2 for D (5 bases). V was shortened by 4 bases and J by 3 bases, with 15 bases between the two germline ends. CDR1 MGHRA and CDR2 YSYEKL come from the germline V gene. The length of the CDR3 is 16 residues. CDR3 in DNA: TGCGCCAGCAGCCCCCTGGTAGGGAGCGACACCGGGGAGCTGTTTTTT. Its protein is CASSPLVGSDTGELFF.

The chain combines TRBV2 with TRBJ2-5, with D perhaps TRBD2 (7 bases). Germline V gene lookup returns CDR1 SNHLY and CDR2 FYNNEI. Trimming left V 2 bases short and J 2 bases short, with 15 bases between. The CDR3 loop spans 16 amino acids. CDR3 protein: CASSERGRGGQETQYF. Written as DNA, the CDR3 is TGTGCCAGCAGTGAACGAGGCAGGGGAGGGCAAGAGACCCAGTACTTC.

In this sample, this clone turned up many times. V usage is TRBV28 and J usage is TRBJ2-7; 14 bases agree with TRBD2. This CDR3 region has 15 residues. J lost 6 bases, V lost 7 bases, and 8 bases had no gene match. The germline CDR1 and CDR2 sequences are MDHEN and SYDVKM. CDR3 bases: TGTGCCAGCACCTCGGGACTAGCGGGAGTCGGCGAGCAGTACTTC. As protein: CASTSGLAGVGEQYF.

This clone occurred a few times. J is TRBJ1-1 and V is TRBV6-1, with a tentative D call TRBD1 (6 bases). Germline V gene sequence: CDR1 MNHNS, CDR2 SASEGT. V lost 5 bases to trimming and J lost 3 bases, with 10 bases between them. This CDR3 has 13 amino acids. The CDR3: CASSPDRYTEAFF. CDR3 sequence (DNA): TGTGCCAGCAGTCCCGACAGGTACACTGAAGCTTTCTTT.

The chain has TRBV5-1 and TRBJ2-7, with TRBD1 matching over 8 bases. The CDR3 covers 14 residues. Germline trimming cut 4 bases from V and 5 bases from J; bases unmatched to any gene: 8. The germline CDR1 and CDR2 sequences are SGHRS and YFSETQ. Here the CDR3 DNA reads TGCGCCAGCAGCCTGGACAGGGTAGGGGACGAGCAGTACTTC. Translation: CASSLDRVGDEQYF.

This chain uses TRBV9 with TRBJ1-2; D is undetermined. V lost 3 bases and J 7 bases, leaving 13 bases between the germline ends. CDR3 length: 13 residues. Germline V gene lookup returns CDR1 SGDLS and CDR2 YYNGEE. The CDR3 loop is CASSAGLGFGYTF. The CDR3 DNA reads TGTGCCAGCAGCGCCGGACTAGGTTTTGGCTACACCTTC.

Worth noting for this clone: The junction and the germline gene differ at one end; a read error may be behind it. This chain links TRBV14 with TRBJ2-7, with D perhaps TRBD2 (6 bases). The CDR3 length is 13 residues. The germline V gene encodes CDR1 SGHDN and CDR2 FVKESK. The chain's CDR3 is CASSNGGAYELYF. CDR3 nucleotide sequence: TGTGCCAGCAGCAACGGCGGGGCCTACGAGCTGTACTTC.

The chain has TRBV11-2 and TRBJ1-2; no clear D gene. Germline values: CDR1 SGHAT, CDR2 FQNNGV. V was cut by 5 bases and J by 4 bases, with 14 bases left in between. The CDR3 spans 14 residues. The chain's CDR3 is CASSPFRGGYGYTF. CDR3 nucleotides: TGTGCCAGCAGCCCCTTTCGGGGTGGCTATGGCTACACCTTC.

Of note for this clone: Other DNA sequences from this sample encode an identical CDR3 as well. The chain employs TRBV7-2 and TRBJ2-7; TRBD2 matches at 7 bases. With V trimmed by 1 base and J by 2 bases, 2 bases remained unmatched. This CDR3 has 14 residues. Germline V lookup: CDR1 SGHTA, CDR2 FQGNSA. The CDR3 DNA is TGTGCCAGCAGCTTAGGCGGGGGACCCTACGAGCAGTACTTC. As protein: CASSLGGGPYEQYF.

The CDR3 bases are TGTGCCTGGAGCCGAGGGACTAGCGGGTACCAAGAGACCCAGTACTTC. Translation: CAWSRGTSGYQETQYF. The V call is TRBV30, the J call TRBJ2-5; TRBD2 agrees at 12 bases. This CDR3 contains 16 residues. J lost 0 bases, V lost 3 bases, and 5 bases had no gene match. The germline CDR1 and CDR2 sequences are GTSNPN and SVGIG (reference sequence).

J is TRBJ1-6 and V is TRBV7-6, with a tentative D call TRBD1 (6 bases). Germline V lookup: CDR1 SGHVS, CDR2 FNYEAQ. V shed 2 bases and J shed 10 bases, with 12 bases lying between them. This CDR3 spans 14 amino acids. The CDR3 DNA reads TGTGCCAGCAGCTTACAGGGGACGAAATCACCCCTCCACTTT. It translates to CASSLQGTKSPLHF.